Sequencing of this TCR beta chain was carried out in a study of regulatory and conventional T cells in RAG deficiency. A note on this clone: Its antigen is not known.

The protocol was immunoSEQ multiplex PCR, while the TCRdb copy is restricted to in-frame clones and leaves out a portion. Of around 29,000 clones in the sample, around 96% are singletons; the top ten hold about 0.16%. The sorted conventional CD4+ T cells were CD25-low and CD127-high, with genomic DNA sequenced. Study conclusions and caveats: Patient subsets had shorter CDR3s; Omenn Treg-Tconv overlap exceeded 75%. Other subsets showed around 10-fold reductions, but Treg unique TCR beta sequences fell roughly 110-fold in these patients. Shannon entropy was markedly lower and Simpson indices higher in RAG-deficient patients than control T-cell subsets.

This CDR3 has 16 amino acids. Trimming at V came to 7 bases and at J to 12 bases, leaving 14 bases not matched to a gene. Looked up from germline, CDR1 is LNHDA and CDR2 is SQIVND (reference sequence). This same sample was also taken into another study, of regulatory T cells. From that second work: The PCR used 52 TRBV and 13 TRBJ primers.

This receptor was identified in a human donor in good health. This rearrangement joins TRBV19 to TRBJ1-6; 11 bases are shared with TRBD1. The sample taken for sequencing was CD25- CD4+ T cells sorted from blood. The CDR3: CASKMVAGTGGEPLHF. CDR3 in DNA: TGTGCCAGTAAAATGGTAGCCGGGACAGGGGGAGAACCCCTCCACTTT.